This TCR beta chain was identified in a study of technical replicates of blood from four donors. Sequencing used immunoSEQ multiplex PCR; TCRdb keeps in-frame clones, though not all of them. The sample holds 65,000 to 95,000 clones, approximately 86% seen once. The table lists this clone with a count of one. CDR3 size: 16 residues. Germline V gives CDR1 SGHDT, CDR2 YYEEEE. The V gene end was trimmed by 3 bases and the J gene end by 6 bases; junction bases not matched to a gene: 9. Sequenced input: PBMCs. The V and J genes are TRBV5-6 and TRBJ2-2; 9 bases fit TRBD1. This TCR was recovered from a human donor in good health. Some clones in this sample may be carry-over from other donors' samples. CDR3 loop: CASSSPGQGLPGELFF. In DNA form, the CDR3 reads TGTGCCAGCAGCTCTCCGGGACAGGGTCTACCCGGGGAGCTGTTTTTT.